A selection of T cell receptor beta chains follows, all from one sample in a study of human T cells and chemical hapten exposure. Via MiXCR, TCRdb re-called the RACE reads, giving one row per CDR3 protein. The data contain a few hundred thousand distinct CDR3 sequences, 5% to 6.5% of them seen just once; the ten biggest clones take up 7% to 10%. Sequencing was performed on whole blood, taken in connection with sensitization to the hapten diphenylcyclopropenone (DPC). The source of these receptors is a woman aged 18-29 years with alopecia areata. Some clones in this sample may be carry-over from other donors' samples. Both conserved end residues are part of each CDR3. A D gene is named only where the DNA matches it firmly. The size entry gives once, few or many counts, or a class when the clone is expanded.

CASSPAIQGPYEQYF	TGTGCCAGCAGCCCCGCGATACAGGGGCCCTACGAGCAGTACTTC	TRBV27	TRBD1	TRBJ2-7	few
CASSILQGLHTDTQYF	TGTGCCAGCAGCATACTACAGGGACTACACACAGATACGCAGTATTTT	TRBV7-2	NA	TRBJ2-3	many
CASSPGTENSPLHF	TGTGCCAGCAGCCCCGGGACCGAGAATTCACCCCTCCACTTT	TRBV7-3	NA	TRBJ1-6	many
CASSFLDRGQFF	TGTGCCAGCAGCTTCCTGGACAGGGGTCAGTTCTTC	TRBV11-2	TRBD1	TRBJ2-1	many
CAISGQGARSYGYTF	TGTGCCATCAGTGGTCAGGGGGCGCGGAGCTATGGCTACACCTTC	TRBV10-3	TRBD1	TRBJ1-2	few
CSAGQGPGGNEKLFF	TGCAGTGCAGGACAGGGCCCAGGCGGCAATGAAAAACTGTTTTTT	TRBV20-1	TRBD1	TRBJ1-4	many
CSARGGGHLYEQYF	TGCAGTGCTAGAGGAGGGGGACATTTATACGAGCAGTACTTC	TRBV20-1	NA	TRBJ2-7	many
CAISESDTQETQYF	TGTGCCATCAGTGAGTCGGACACCCAAGAGACCCAGTACTTC	TRBV10-3	NA	TRBJ2-5	many
CASNRGLGDEQFF	TGTGCCAGCAACAGGGGCTTGGGCGATGAGCAGTTCTTC	TRBV6-2/TRBV6-3	TRBD1	TRBJ2-1	many
CASSRTETVFNYGYTF	TGTGCCAGCAGCCGTACGGAAACCGTTTTCAACTATGGCTACACCTTC	TRBV4-2	NA	TRBJ1-2	few
CASSLLLANRGNTQYF	TGTGCCAGCAGCTTACTACTAGCGAACAGGGGCAATACGCAGTATTTT	TRBV13	NA	TRBJ2-3	many